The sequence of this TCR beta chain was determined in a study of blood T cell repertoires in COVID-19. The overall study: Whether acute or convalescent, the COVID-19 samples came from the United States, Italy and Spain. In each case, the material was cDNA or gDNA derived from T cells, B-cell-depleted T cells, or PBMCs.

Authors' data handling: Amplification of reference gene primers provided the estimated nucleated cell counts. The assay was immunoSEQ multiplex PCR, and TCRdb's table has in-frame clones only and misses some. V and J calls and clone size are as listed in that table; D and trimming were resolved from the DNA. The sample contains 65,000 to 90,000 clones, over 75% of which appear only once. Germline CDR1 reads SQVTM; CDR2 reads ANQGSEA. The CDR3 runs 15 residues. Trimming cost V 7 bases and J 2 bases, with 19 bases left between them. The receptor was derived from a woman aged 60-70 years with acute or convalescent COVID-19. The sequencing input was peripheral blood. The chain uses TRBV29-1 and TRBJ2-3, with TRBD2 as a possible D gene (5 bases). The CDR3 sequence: CSALRGWASTDTQYF. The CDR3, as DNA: TGCAGCGCCCTCCGGGGATGGGCATCCACAGATACGCAGTATTTT.